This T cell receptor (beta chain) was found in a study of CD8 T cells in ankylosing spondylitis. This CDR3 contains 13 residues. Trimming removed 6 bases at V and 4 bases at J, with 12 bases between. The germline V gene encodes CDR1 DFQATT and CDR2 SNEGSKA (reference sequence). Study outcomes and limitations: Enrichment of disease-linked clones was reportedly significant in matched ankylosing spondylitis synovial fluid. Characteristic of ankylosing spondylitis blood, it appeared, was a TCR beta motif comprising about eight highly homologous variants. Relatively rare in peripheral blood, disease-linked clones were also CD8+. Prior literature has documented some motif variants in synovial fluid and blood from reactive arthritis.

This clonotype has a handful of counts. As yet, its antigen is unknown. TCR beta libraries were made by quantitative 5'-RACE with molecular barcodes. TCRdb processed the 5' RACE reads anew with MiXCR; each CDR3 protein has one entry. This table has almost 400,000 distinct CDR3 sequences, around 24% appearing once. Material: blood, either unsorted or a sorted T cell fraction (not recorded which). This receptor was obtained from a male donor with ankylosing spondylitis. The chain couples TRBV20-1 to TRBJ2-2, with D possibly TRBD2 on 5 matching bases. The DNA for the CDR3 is TGCAGTGCGAAGCGGAGCCCCACCGGGGAGCTGTTTTTT. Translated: CSAKRSPTGELFF.